This T cell receptor (beta chain) was sequenced for a study of blood T cells in healthy people across ages. Together with a sample-barcoded 5' primer, a J-beta primer mix was included in a second PCR lasting about 7 to 12 cycles. TCRdb passed the 5' RACE reads through MiXCR, listing each CDR3 protein once. The top ten clones hold 17% of a sample with 870,000 or so distinct CDR3 sequences, 25% to 30% of them seen once. The ends were cut back, 4 bases at V and 1 base at J, with 10 bases in the middle. The CDR3 contains 14 residues. Germline lookup yields CDR1 LGHNA and CDR2 YSLEER. The chain carries TRBV4-3 and TRBJ2-5, with unresolved D. The sequence was collected from a woman aged 80 or over in good health. Material for sequencing was blood. The CDR3: CASSRDTTQETQYF. In DNA form, the CDR3 reads TGCGCCAGCAGCCGAGACACCACCCAAGAGACCCAGTACTTC.